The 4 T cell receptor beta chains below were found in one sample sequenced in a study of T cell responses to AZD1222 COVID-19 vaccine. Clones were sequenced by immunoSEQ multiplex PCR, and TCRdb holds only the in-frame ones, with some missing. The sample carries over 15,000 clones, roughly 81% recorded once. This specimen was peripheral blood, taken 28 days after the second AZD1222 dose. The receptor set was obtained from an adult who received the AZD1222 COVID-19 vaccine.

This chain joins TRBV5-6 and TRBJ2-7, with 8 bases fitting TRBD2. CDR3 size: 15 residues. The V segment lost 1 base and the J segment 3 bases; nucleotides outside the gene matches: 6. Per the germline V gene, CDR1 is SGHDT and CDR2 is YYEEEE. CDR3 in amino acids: CASSLSGSFGYEQYF. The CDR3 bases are TGTGCCAGCAGCTTGAGCGGGAGTTTCGGCTACGAGCAGTACTTC.

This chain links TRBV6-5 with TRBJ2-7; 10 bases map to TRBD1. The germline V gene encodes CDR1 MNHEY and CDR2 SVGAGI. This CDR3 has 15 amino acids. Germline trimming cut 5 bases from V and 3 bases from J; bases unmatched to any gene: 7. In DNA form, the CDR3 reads TGTGCCAGCAGTCGGGTGGGACAGGGGTTCTACGAGCAGTACTTC. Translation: CASSRVGQGFYEQYF.

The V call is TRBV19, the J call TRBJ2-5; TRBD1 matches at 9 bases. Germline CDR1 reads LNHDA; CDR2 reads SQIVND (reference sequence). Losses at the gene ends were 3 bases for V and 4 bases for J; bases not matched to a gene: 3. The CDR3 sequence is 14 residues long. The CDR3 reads CASSIGTGIETQYF. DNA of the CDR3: TGTGCCAGTAGTATCGGGACAGGGATAGAGACCCAGTACTTC.

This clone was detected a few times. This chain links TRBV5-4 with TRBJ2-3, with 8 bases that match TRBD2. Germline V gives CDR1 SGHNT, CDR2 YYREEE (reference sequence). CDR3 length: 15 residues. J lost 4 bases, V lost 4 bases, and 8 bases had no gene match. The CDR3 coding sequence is TGTGCCAGCAGCAAATCGGGACTAGGGGCAGATACGCAGTATTTT. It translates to CASSKSGLGADTQYF.